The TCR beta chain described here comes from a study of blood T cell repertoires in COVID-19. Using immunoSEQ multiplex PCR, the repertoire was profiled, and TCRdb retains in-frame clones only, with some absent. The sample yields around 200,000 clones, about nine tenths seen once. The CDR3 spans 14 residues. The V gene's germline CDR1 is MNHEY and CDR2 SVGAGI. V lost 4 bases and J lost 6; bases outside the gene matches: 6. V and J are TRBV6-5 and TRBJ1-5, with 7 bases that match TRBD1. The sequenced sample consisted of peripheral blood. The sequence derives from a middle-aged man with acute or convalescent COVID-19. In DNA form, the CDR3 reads TGTGCCAGCAGTTGGACAGGAAGCGGTCAGCCCCAGCATTTT. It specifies CASSWTGSGQPQHF.